This T cell receptor (beta chain) comes out of a study of immune evolution from preneoplasia to lung adenocarcinoma. With respect to this clone: Its antigen is not known.

Using immunoSEQ multiplex PCR, the repertoire was profiled, and TCRdb retains in-frame clones only, with some absent. The sample lists roughly 4,800 clones, around 85% occurring once. General study results and limits: Top clone share appeared to fall from AAH through AIS, MIA, adenocarcinoma. Later-stage lesions seemingly showed higher T cell density and diversity than normal lung.

Between about 2014 and 2018, patients underwent resection in Japan or China. Histologic diagnosis was independently verified by two lung pathologists. The V end lost 8 bases, the J end lost 8 bases, and 18 bases lay between the germline ends. This CDR3 contains 13 residues. CDR1 MNHEY and CDR2 SVGAGI come from the germline V gene. The V call is TRBV6-5, the J call TRBJ1-2; D not resolved. The TCR was taken from a donor aged 70 or over with lung adenocarcinoma. The sequenced sample consisted of FFPE adjacent normal lung tissue. This CDR3 reads CASGRATGRGYTF. The CDR3 nucleotides are TGTGCCAGCGGTAGAGCGACGGGCCGAGGCTACACCTTC.